These 29 T cell receptor beta chains came from one sample sequenced in a study of blood T cell repertoires in COVID-19. Sequencing was performed with immunoSEQ multiplex PCR; in TCRdb, only in-frame clones are kept and a portion is missing. The table records over 200,000 clones, around 89% of them present only once. The sequencing input was peripheral blood. These receptors were obtained from a man aged 30 to 39 with COVID-19, enrolled during active disease.

V usage is TRBV5-1 and J usage is TRBJ1-2, with D tentatively TRBD1 (6 bases). This CDR3 spans 14 amino acids. Germline assignment: CDR1 SGHRS and CDR2 YFSETQ. The V gene lost 5 bases and the J gene lost 9 bases, with 20 bases spanning the gap. DNA of the CDR3: TGCGCCAGCAGGCCTACAGGGAATTATGTAAGCTACACCTTC. This codes for CASRPTGNYVSYTF.

The rearrangement links TRBV18 to TRBJ2-3; possibly TRBD2 for D (7 bases). The V and J ends lost 3 bases and 4 bases respectively, with 14 bases between them. Germline V gene data show CDR1 as KGHSH and CDR2 as LQKENI. This CDR3 contains 15 residues. The CDR3, as DNA: TGTGCCAGCTCACCGAGGGGGGGCCAGGCAGATACGCAGTATTTT. Translated: CASSPRGGQADTQYF.

The genes are TRBV11-3 and TRBJ2-7; D is perhaps TRBD1 (6 bases). The CDR3 sequence is 13 residues long. Trimming removed 5 bases at V and 2 bases at J, with 10 bases between. The germline V gene encodes CDR1 SGHNT and CDR2 YENEEA. CDR3 amino acids: CASSHGDTYEQYF. CDR3 in DNA: TGTGCCAGCAGCCACGGGGACACCTACGAGCAGTACTTC.

The chain has TRBV2 and TRBJ1-2, with D unresolved. The germline gives CDR1 SNHLY, CDR2 FYNNEI. V was trimmed by 2 bases and J by 4 bases, leaving 11 bases between them. This CDR3 spans 14 amino acids. The CDR3 DNA sequence: TGTGCCAGCAGTGAACGGGGAGTCGGCTATGGCTACACCTTC. Translated: CASSERGVGYGYTF.

The J gene is TRBJ1-4, the V gene TRBV7-9; D is unclear. The germline V gene has CDR1 SEHNR and CDR2 FQNEAQ (reference sequence). This CDR3 is 14 amino acids long. V lost 1 base, J lost 4 bases, and 7 bases lay in between. The CDR3 protein is CASSLVQINEKLFF. CDR3 DNA: TGTGCCAGCAGCTTAGTACAGATTAATGAAAAACTGTTTTTT.

The rearrangement links TRBV10-1 to TRBJ2-2; D is perhaps TRBD1 (5 bases). Trimming took 5 bases from V and 5 from J, leaving 12 bases between them. The germline V gene has CDR1 WNHNN and CDR2 SYGVQD (reference sequence). This CDR3 is built from 14 residues. The CDR3 here is CASSSLPGTGELFF. CDR3 nucleotides: TGCGCCAGCAGTAGCCTACCAGGGACCGGGGAGCTGTTTTTT.

This chain's CDR3 is CASSPPTSGVTDTQYF. The DNA for the CDR3 is TGTGCCAGCAGCCCCCCGACTAGCGGGGTCACAGATACGCAGTATTTT. The chain has TRBV3-1 (or the pseudogene TRBV3-2) and TRBJ2-3, with TRBD2 matching 11 bases. Germline CDR1 LGHDT, CDR2 YNNKEL (reference sequence). The V segment lost 4 bases and the J segment 2 bases; nucleotides outside the gene matches: 5. The CDR3 consists of 16 residues.

The chain carries TRBV5-1 and TRBJ2-2; D might be TRBD2 (7 bases). Looked up from germline, CDR1 is SGHRS and CDR2 is YFSETQ. Between the trimmed V and J ends, which lost 0 bases and 7 bases, there was a span of 10 bases. The CDR3 contains 14 residues. CDR3 DNA: TGCGCCAGCAGCTTGGCGGGGGGCGGCGGGGAGCTGTTTTTT. This translates into CASSLAGGGGELFF.

The V and J genes are TRBV18 and TRBJ2-5, with a weak D call TRBD2 (6 bases). The CDR3 is 15 amino acids. Germline CDR1 reads KGHSH; CDR2 reads LQKENI. The V and J ends lost 0 bases and 3 bases respectively, with 11 bases between them. The CDR3 loop reads CASSPPRLGKETQYF. CDR3 DNA: TGTGCCAGCTCACCACCGAGACTAGGAAAAGAGACCCAGTACTTC.

The chain recombines TRBV20-1 with TRBJ2-3; the match to TRBD2 covers 8 bases. This CDR3 contains 15 residues. Per germline, CDR1 DFQATT and CDR2 SNEGSKA (reference sequence). The V segment lost 3 bases and the J segment 8 bases; nucleotides outside the gene matches: 13. CDR3 in DNA: TGCAGTGCTAGTGATATACGGGGGGGCCGAGGTACGCAGTATTTT. This codes for CSASDIRGGRGTQYF.

This clone was seen more than once but under ten times. V gene TRBV12-3 or TRBV12-4 combines with J gene TRBJ1-5; TRBD1 is a possible D gene (5 bases). Trimming stripped 3 bases from V and 6 bases from J, with 9 bases between. The CDR3 has 13 residues. The CDR3: CASSLGGTQPQHF. The DNA for the CDR3 is TGTGCCAGCAGTTTGGGGGGAACTCAGCCCCAGCATTTT.

This chain joins TRBV29-1 and TRBJ2-3; 9 bases align to TRBD2. Germline V gene lookup returns CDR1 SQVTM and CDR2 ANQGSEA. V dropped 1 base and J dropped 4; count of bases not matched to a gene: 3. This CDR3 has 14 amino acids. The CDR3, as DNA: TGCAGCGTTGAAGCTAGCGGGATTGCAGATACGCAGTATTTT. Protein sequence: CSVEASGIADTQYF.

This clone is a singleton in its sample. The chain has TRBV6-2 or TRBV6-3 and TRBJ2-2; D gene ambiguous. Germline CDR1 reads MNHEY; CDR2 reads SVGEGT. Trimming cost V 4 bases and J 5 bases, with 5 bases left between them. The CDR3 totals 12 residues. CDR3 DNA sequence: TGTGCCAGCAGTTTTCGTACCGGGGAGCTGTTTTTT. It specifies CASSFRTGELFF.

This clone was observed a handful of times. The V call is TRBV18, the J call TRBJ2-7; weak D call: TRBD1 (6 bases). The CDR3 loop spans 17 amino acids. In germline, CDR1 is KGHSH, CDR2 LQKENI. Trimming removed 6 bases at V and 6 bases at J, with 27 bases between. The CDR3 spells CASSLTMGILEGGEQYF. DNA for the CDR3: TGTGCCAGCTCCCTTACGATGGGGATTCTGGAAGGGGGCGAGCAGTACTTC.

The chain joins TRBV29-1 to TRBJ1-2; TRBD1 matches at 8 bases. The CDR3 loop spans 13 amino acids. CDR1 SQVTM and CDR2 ANQGSEA come from the germline V gene. J was trimmed by 8 bases and V by 6 bases; bases with no gene match: 11. The CDR3 DNA reads as TGCAGCGTAGGGGACAGGCAACGCAGGGGCTACACCTTC. This gives the protein CSVGDRQRRGYTF.

This sequence joins TRBV4-2 and TRBJ1-4; perhaps TRBD1 as D (6 bases). The CDR3 runs 17 residues. The V and J ends lost 0 bases and 8 bases respectively, with 19 bases between them. CDR1 is LGHNA and CDR2 is YNFKEQ in the germline V gene. The CDR3 protein is CASSQDLPGTLVEKLFF. CDR3 nucleotides: TGTGCCAGCAGCCAAGATCTCCCAGGGACACTTGTCGAAAAACTGTTTTTT.

This chain links TRBV6-2 or TRBV6-3 with TRBJ1-5, with 8 bases identical to TRBD1. The germline V gene encodes CDR1 MNHEY and CDR2 SVGEGT. The trim removed 5 bases at V and 9 bases at J, leaving 9 bases unmatched. CDR3 length equals 14 residues. The CDR3 sequence: CASSPRTGIRPQHF. For the CDR3, the DNA is TGTGCCAGCAGTCCAAGGACAGGGATACGGCCCCAGCATTTT.

CDR3 DNA sequence: TGCGCCAGCAGCTTTAGCGGGGCGGGATCAGATACGCAGTATTTT. Its protein is CASSFSGAGSDTQYF. The chain joins TRBV5-1 to TRBJ2-3; TRBD2 matches 8 bases. The germline CDR1 and CDR2 sequences are SGHRS and YFSETQ. The trim removed 2 bases at V and 4 bases at J, leaving 6 bases unmatched. This CDR3 region has 15 residues.

This CDR3 reads CASSPRYGDNLYEQYF. The CDR3 coding sequence is TGTGCCAGCTCACCACGTTACGGTGATAACCTCTACGAGCAGTACTTC. The gene calls are TRBV18 and TRBJ2-7; D not certain. CDR1 KGHSH and CDR2 LQKENI come from the germline V gene. This CDR3 is built from 16 residues. V lost 1 base to trimming and J lost 3 bases, with 16 bases between them.

This clone appeared a few times. The genes are TRBV27 and TRBJ1-5; D is perhaps TRBD1 (5 bases). Germline loops: CDR1 MNHEY, CDR2 SMNVEV (reference sequence). This CDR3 comprises 15 residues. The V end lost 0 bases, the J end lost 9 bases, and 15 bases lay between the germline ends. CDR3 sequence (DNA): TGTGCCAGCAGTTTATCGACATCTCAGGGTTGGCCCCAGCATTTT. Amino acids: CASSLSTSQGWPQHF.

CDR3: CSAPTGDSYNEQFF. CDR3 nucleotide sequence: TGCAGCGCCCCTACAGGGGATAGCTACAATGAGCAGTTCTTC. This chain uses TRBV29-1 with TRBJ2-1, with 7 bases that match TRBD1. V lost 7 bases to trimming and J lost 3 bases; unmatched junction nucleotides: 9. The germline gives CDR1 SQVTM, CDR2 ANQGSEA. The CDR3 totals 14 residues.

J is TRBJ1-3 and V is TRBV28; 8 nucleotides match TRBD1. The CDR3 sequence is 15 residues long. Trimming removed 10 bases from V and 0 bases from J; junction bases left unmatched: 8. The germline CDR1 and CDR2 sequences are MDHEN and SYDVKM. The CDR3 reads CATARGQASGNTIYF. In DNA, the CDR3 is TGTGCCACCGCGAGGGGACAGGCCTCTGGAAACACCATATATTTT.

This clone was seen only once. CDR3 coding DNA: TGTGCTAGTGGGTTAAGCGGGAGTCCAGATACGCAGTATTTT. Translation gives CASGLSGSPDTQYF. The V and J genes are TRBV12-5 and TRBJ2-3; 8 bases fit TRBD2. J gave up 4 bases and V 6 bases, and 6 bases lay outside the gene matches. Germline loops: CDR1 LGHNT, CDR2 FRNRAP. The CDR3 length is 14 residues.

The chain recombines TRBV11-3 with TRBJ2-3; 7 nucleotides line up with TRBD2. V was pared by 5 bases and J by 3 bases, with 5 bases of the junction left unmatched. The germline gives CDR1 SGHNT, CDR2 YENEEA. This CDR3 has 14 residues. The CDR3 bases are TGTGCCAGCAGCCCGGGGACTACAACAGATACGCAGTATTTT. It codes for CASSPGTTTDTQYF.

The V and J genes are TRBV11-2 and TRBJ2-3; 8 bases are a match to TRBD2. Looked up from germline, CDR1 is SGHAT and CDR2 is FQNNGV. Trimming cost V 2 bases and J 1 base; bases outside gene matches: 8. This CDR3 spans 17 amino acids. The CDR3 reads CASSLFGSGRGTDTQYF. Written as DNA, the CDR3 is TGTGCCAGCAGCTTATTTGGGAGCGGGAGAGGCACAGATACGCAGTATTTT.

This rearrangement joins TRBV12-3 or TRBV12-4 to TRBJ1-5; no definite D call. This CDR3 contains 13 residues. V was trimmed by 3 bases and J by 1 base, leaving 4 bases between them. This CDR3 reads CASSLRSNQPQHF. In DNA form, the CDR3 reads TGTGCCAGCAGTTTGAGAAGCAATCAGCCCCAGCATTTT.

The chain uses TRBV5-1 and TRBJ2-3, with 10 nucleotides matching TRBD1. The germline CDR1 and CDR2 sequences are SGHRS and YFSETQ. The V segment lost 4 bases and the J segment 0 bases; nucleotides outside the gene matches: 11. The CDR3 covers 18 residues. The CDR3 bases are TGCGCCAGCAGCACCGGGACAGGGGCGAGTACTAGCACAGATACGCAGTATTTT. It specifies CASSTGTGASTSTDTQYF.

The chain joins TRBV7-2 to TRBJ1-1; D gene uncertain. CDR1 is SGHTA and CDR2 is FQGNSA in the germline V gene. The CDR3 extends over 15 amino acids. V was clipped by 5 bases and J by 0 bases, with 13 bases between them. CDR3 protein: CASSPRPQVNTEAFF. The CDR3 DNA reads as TGTGCCAGCAGCCCAAGACCTCAGGTGAACACTGAAGCTTTCTTT. Complete variable domain (other parts from reference TRBV7-2 and TRBJ1-1): GAGVSQSPSNKVTEKGKDVELRCDPISGHTALYWYRQSLGQGLEFLIYFQGNSAPDKSGLPSDRFSAERTGGSVSTLTIQRTQQEDSAVYLCASSPRPQVNTEAFFGQGTRLTVV.

The V gene is TRBV27, the J gene TRBJ1-5; D is undetermined. Between the trimmed V and J ends, which lost 3 bases and 3 bases, there was a span of 3 bases. The CDR3 has 12 amino acids. The germline V gene has CDR1 MNHEY and CDR2 SMNVEV (reference sequence). CDR3 DNA: TGTGCCAGCAGTTTCATCAATCAGCCCCAGCATTTT. Residues: CASSFINQPQHF.